This entry concerns a single T cell receptor beta chain. Its specificity is unknown. The sample is drawn from a study of CD8 T cells in ankylosing spondylitis. Overall study results and limits: Ankylosing spondylitis blood appeared to be characterized by a TCR beta motif of under 10 highly homologous variants. There was reportedly significant enrichment of clones that were disease-linked in matched ankylosing spondylitis synovial fluid.

With molecular barcodes, quantitative 5'-RACE was used to make the TCR beta libraries. In TCRdb, the 5' RACE reads were re-called with MiXCR into one record per CDR3 protein. The data contain roughly 150,000 distinct CDR3 sequences, about a third of them singletons. Trimming took off 4 bases at V and 2 bases at J, with 16 bases between the two ends. CDR1 and CDR2 (germline): SGHRS, YFSETQ. The CDR3 spans 16 residues. The sequencing input was synovial fluid, either unsorted or a sorted T cell fraction (not recorded which). The clonotype originates from a male donor with ankylosing spondylitis. This chain links TRBV5-1 with TRBJ2-1, with D perhaps given as TRBD1 or TRBD2 (5 bases each). CDR3 region: CASSPPDPGPYNEQFF. CDR3 bases: TGCGCCAGCAGCCCTCCGGACCCGGGACCCTACAATGAGCAGTTCTTC. Full variable domain (rest looked up from reference TRBV5-1 and TRBJ2-1): KAGVTQTPRYLIKTRGQQVTLSCSPISGHRSVSWYQQTPGQGLQFLFEYFSETQRNKGNFPGRFSGRQFSNSRSEMNVSTLELGDSALYLCASSPPDPGPYNEQFFGPGTRLTVL.